This T cell receptor (beta chain) derives from a study of blood T cell repertoires in COVID-19. Study background: Sample material is recorded as cDNA or gDNA derived from T cells, B-cell-depleted T cells, or PBMCs.

One Seattle source followed patients from active infection through their disease course. This CDR3 region has 16 residues. Germline V gene sequence: CDR1 LGHNA, CDR2 YSLEER. V shed 0 bases and J shed 4 bases, with 15 bases lying between them. The repertoire was sequenced with immunoSEQ multiplex PCR; TCRdb's copy has only in-frame clones and lacks some. The sample holds approximately 330,000 clones; over 80% are singletons and the top ten take around 8.9%. The receptor was derived from a man aged 25 to 40 with COVID-19, enrolled during active disease. The gene calls are TRBV4-3 and TRBJ1-2, with D tentatively TRBD1 (5 bases). Sequencing was done on a sample of peripheral blood. The CDR3 coding sequence is TGCGCCAGCAGCCAAGAGCTGCGGGGCGCGGTCTATGGCTACACCTTC. This codes for CASSQELRGAVYGYTF.